The 2 T cell receptor beta chains in this list originate from one sample, sequenced in a study of response to subunit inactivated influenza vaccine. TCRdb reanalysed the RT-PCR reads using MiXCR and keeps one entry per CDR3 protein. The table lists about 500,000 distinct CDR3 sequences, more than 15% of them singletons, with approximately 3% in the top ten. The specimen was CD4+ T cells sorted from PBMCs, collected around 25 months after vaccination. The origin of the receptors is a man between 50 and 75 years old who received an inactivated influenza vaccine.

The chain combines TRBV6-1 with TRBJ2-2, with TRBD1 identical over 7 bases. This CDR3 contains 16 residues. Germline CDR1 and CDR2: MNHNS and SASEGT. With V trimmed by 9 bases and J by 4 bases, 14 bases remained unmatched. Here the CDR3 DNA reads TGTGCCAGTCCCGCGGAAGGGGGCTTTGGCACCGGGGAGCTGTTTTTT. It translates to CASPAEGGFGTGELFF.

The table lists this clonotype with a few counts. The chain joins TRBV9 to TRBJ2-5, with 11 bases that match TRBD1. The J segment lost 2 bases and the V segment lost 0 bases, leaving 3 bases of the junction unmatched. There are 16 residues in the CDR3. The germline CDR1 and CDR2 sequences are SGDLS and YYNGEE. The CDR3 region is CASSVAGTGGQETQYF. CDR3 DNA: TGTGCCAGCAGCGTAGCCGGGACAGGGGGACAAGAGACCCAGTACTTC.